This T cell receptor (beta chain) was identified during a study of post-analysis software for immune sequencing data (dated by TCRdb to the mid-2010s). At the level of the whole study: Recorded disease courses included relapsing-remitting, secondary progressive and progressive-relapsing multiple sclerosis, with some patients lacking subtype annotation. The patient repertoires were compared against 10 to 12 previously published healthy control repertoires obtained from donors aged 6 to 25 years. A subset of samples was prepared in parallel using single-end sample barcoding, then pooled and co-amplified after Illumina adapter ligation.

This clonotype appeared many times. It lacks a known antigen. The input lacks base qualities; no much larger clone sits a single base away. V trim: 5 bases; J trim: 0 bases; unmatched bases: 14. Reading from cysteine to phenylalanine, the CDR3 counts 19 amino acids. This entry keeps only the CDR3 DNA: 57 bases, framed from base 1. CDR1 and CDR2, per the germline V gene, are SGHVS and FQNEAQ. The study at large found these results: Roughly 5 TRBV segments, including TRBV5-6, TRBV5-1 and TRBV20-1, were significantly more frequent in patients than controls. Direct clustering with F measure revealed strong co-clustering of samples prepared in the same batch, which led to a batch-effect correction. Multiple sclerosis patients had significantly lower normalized Chao1 diversity than controls, a result that suggests substantial peripheral T-cell clonal expansion. The control group was slightly older than the multiple sclerosis patient group.

To demonstrate the VDJtools post-analysis software, TCR beta repertoires were profiled from the peripheral blood of about 13 young patients with multiple sclerosis. Multiple sclerosis patients were children and adolescents aged roughly 6 to 17 years. The method behind the library was PCR. The instrument was an Illumina HiSeq 2500. Unique molecular identifiers were incorporated into TCR beta cDNA libraries to reduce PCR and sequencing biases. Every 1 to 10 million input T cells yielded about 500,000 cDNA molecules, meaning each molecule approximated one T cell. The same protocol used for the earlier healthy control dataset was applied to prepare and sequence the patient libraries. Within a given batch, samples were prepared together, multiplexed and sequenced on the same HiSeq lane. The study's own analysis went as follows. MIGEC handled the raw barcoded reads, throwing out single-read molecular identifier groups before consensus assembly and CDR3 extraction. VDJtools was used for post-analysis of the clonotype tables, with diversity normalized by down-sampling every dataset to the smallest sample size. Repertoire overlap clustering matched CDR3 amino acid but not nucleotide sequences to correct batch-related cross-sample contamination. TCRdb trimmed public reads at Q25 via fastp, called clones via MiXCR and kept in-frame beta chains. Each CDR3 protein gets just one entry, which takes the most common genes and DNA from the rows behind it. The V and J calls, along with clone size, are taken from TCRdb and not from the paper's own processing. For this sample the table gives fewer than 900,000 distinct CDR3 sequences, of which under 60% were detected only once. Of the sample, roughly 5.2% falls within the top ten clones.

Recombination connected TRBV7-8 to TRBJ2-4, with 9 central nucleotides matching TRBD2. The sample comprised blood. The sequence was collected from a girl aged 5 to 17 with multiple sclerosis. The base sequence is TGTGCCAGCAGCCCAGAAACCAGCGGGAGGTTCCTAGCCAAAAACATTCAGTACTTC. The resulting protein is CASSPETSGRFLAKNIQYF.